Listed below are T cell receptor beta chains from one sample, sequenced in a study of cytomegalovirus exposure and HLA in healthy donors. Sequencing used immunoSEQ multiplex PCR; TCRdb keeps in-frame clones, though not all of them. The top ten hold roughly 4% of the sample, which has about 99,000 clones, 60% to 85% seen once. Sequenced: PBMCs. The source is a man aged 45-65 years in good health and CMV-seropositive. The CDR3 runs from the conserved cysteine through the conserved F or W. Fields, in order: clone size, V gene, J gene, CDR3 protein. Where a row states a size, it is once, few, many or the class of an expanded clone; other rows omit it.

clone size: -
V gene: TRBV7-2
J gene: TRBJ2-1
CDR3 protein: CASSSSSGGPHHEQFF

clone size: -
V gene: TRBV5-8
J gene: TRBJ2-7
CDR3 protein: CASSSWDRGYEQYF

clone size: few
V gene: TRBV14
J gene: TRBJ2-2
CDR3 protein: CASSLLKLAAGELFF

clone size: -
V gene: TRBV11-2
J gene: -
CDR3 protein: CASSLLKQRGNYEQYF

clone size: -
V gene: TRBV11-3
J gene: TRBJ2-1
CDR3 protein: CASSRGSGRPEQFF

clone size: few
V gene: TRBV5-4
J gene: TRBJ2-6
CDR3 protein: CASSLRVGGANVLTF

clone size: -
V gene: TRBV27
J gene: TRBJ1-5
CDR3 protein: CASSLSAVSNQPQHF

clone size: -
V gene: TRBV5-1
J gene: TRBJ2-1
CDR3 protein: CASSYGLAGVSEQFF

clone size: -
V gene: TRBV30
J gene: TRBJ1-1
CDR3 protein: CAWSVAGDTEAFF

clone size: -
V gene: TRBV5-1
J gene: TRBJ2-7
CDR3 protein: CASSLAPTSGISYEQYF

clone size: -
V gene: TRBV30
J gene: TRBJ2-7
CDR3 protein: CAWSSEREWTYEQYF

clone size: -
V gene: TRBV14
J gene: TRBJ1-2
CDR3 protein: CASSFTTGVGYGYTF

clone size: -
V gene: TRBV15
J gene: TRBJ2-2
CDR3 protein: CATLSLGGKGFGSGSRNTGELFF

clone size: -
V gene: TRBV10-3
J gene: TRBJ2-1
CDR3 protein: CAISEWGVYNEQFF

clone size: -
V gene: TRBV6-1
J gene: TRBJ1-4
CDR3 protein: CASRPTGESEKLFF

clone size: -
V gene: TRBV11-2
J gene: TRBJ2-1
CDR3 protein: CASSRTSGSAQNEQFF

clone size: -
V gene: TRBV7-3
J gene: TRBJ2-5
CDR3 protein: CASSGGGPQETQYF

clone size: -
V gene: TRBV29-1
J gene: TRBJ2-7
CDR3 protein: CSAVYYEQYF

clone size: -
V gene: TRBV5-4
J gene: TRBJ2-3
CDR3 protein: CASSFWTQGDTDTQYF

clone size: -
V gene: TRBV5-1
J gene: TRBJ2-4
CDR3 protein: CASSRVGVAKNIQYF

clone size: -
V gene: TRBV19
J gene: TRBJ2-7
CDR3 protein: CASSIRGRSYEQYF

clone size: -
V gene: TRBV18
J gene: TRBJ2-5
CDR3 protein: CASSPSHSLQETQYF

clone size: -
V gene: TRBV29-1
J gene: TRBJ2-2
CDR3 protein: CSVDSGVRTGELFF

clone size: -
V gene: TRBV13
J gene: TRBJ1-3
CDR3 protein: CASSFRVGSSGNTIYF

clone size: -
V gene: TRBV28
J gene: TRBJ2-6
CDR3 protein: CASSLRRGNIGANVLTF

clone size: -
V gene: TRBV28
J gene: TRBJ2-1
CDR3 protein: CASSYGRQPEQFF

clone size: -
V gene: TRBV30
J gene: TRBJ2-4
CDR3 protein: CAWSTPDRAIAKSIQYF

clone size: once
V gene: TRBV28
J gene: TRBJ2-1
CDR3 protein: CASSTPGGGNDEQFF

clone size: -
V gene: TRBV5-4
J gene: TRBJ2-7
CDR3 protein: CASSFYSSYEQYF

clone size: -
V gene: TRBV18
J gene: TRBJ2-1
CDR3 protein: CASSPYNNEQFF

clone size: -
V gene: TRBV5-8
J gene: TRBJ1-2
CDR3 protein: CASSLNSGALGGYTF

clone size: -
V gene: TRBV11-2
J gene: TRBJ1-4
CDR3 protein: CASSVGQGWEKLFF

clone size: -
V gene: TRBV7-9
J gene: TRBJ1-1
CDR3 protein: CASSLLGSAEAFF

clone size: -
V gene: TRBV5-1
J gene: TRBJ2-6
CDR3 protein: CASSPQESGANVLTF

clone size: -
V gene: TRBV30
J gene: TRBJ2-2
CDR3 protein: CAWSRGQRGELFF

clone size: few
V gene: TRBV7-9
J gene: TRBJ2-1
CDR3 protein: CASSRRVNEQFF

clone size: -
V gene: TRBV7-3
J gene: TRBJ2-5
CDR3 protein: CASSLGPTSGGETQYF

clone size: -
V gene: TRBV7-9
J gene: TRBJ2-5
CDR3 protein: CASSRAEGPETQYF

clone size: -
V gene: TRBV4-1
J gene: TRBJ1-3
CDR3 protein: CASSQGGGRSSGNTIYF

clone size: -
V gene: TRBV5-1
J gene: TRBJ2-6
CDR3 protein: CASSYRTAGANVLTF

clone size: -
V gene: TRBV7-2
J gene: TRBJ2-7
CDR3 protein: CASSPSGALYEQYF

clone size: -
V gene: TRBV28
J gene: TRBJ2-7
CDR3 protein: CASTPLYGAELTYEQYF

clone size: -
V gene: TRBV11-1
J gene: TRBJ2-2
CDR3 protein: CASSLAGQVNTGELFF

clone size: -
V gene: TRBV5-1
J gene: TRBJ2-5
CDR3 protein: CASSFRQLEETQYF

clone size: -
V gene: TRBV18
J gene: TRBJ2-1
CDR3 protein: CASSPPISGNYNEQFF

clone size: few
V gene: TRBV18
J gene: TRBJ1-2
CDR3 protein: CASSPSVGGNGGYTF

clone size: -
V gene: TRBV7-8
J gene: TRBJ2-7
CDR3 protein: CASSLRASGSYEQYF

clone size: once
V gene: TRBV7-9
J gene: TRBJ2-2
CDR3 protein: CSSSRSTGIGTGELFF

clone size: -
V gene: TRBV5-1
J gene: TRBJ2-3
CDR3 protein: CASSFGGTGATDTQYF

clone size: -
V gene: TRBV19
J gene: TRBJ1-2
CDR3 protein: CASRILGQASNYGYTF

clone size: -
V gene: TRBV15
J gene: TRBJ2-2
CDR3 protein: CATSRAPATNTGELFF

clone size: -
V gene: TRBV9
J gene: TRBJ1-4
CDR3 protein: CASSRDRVNEKLFF